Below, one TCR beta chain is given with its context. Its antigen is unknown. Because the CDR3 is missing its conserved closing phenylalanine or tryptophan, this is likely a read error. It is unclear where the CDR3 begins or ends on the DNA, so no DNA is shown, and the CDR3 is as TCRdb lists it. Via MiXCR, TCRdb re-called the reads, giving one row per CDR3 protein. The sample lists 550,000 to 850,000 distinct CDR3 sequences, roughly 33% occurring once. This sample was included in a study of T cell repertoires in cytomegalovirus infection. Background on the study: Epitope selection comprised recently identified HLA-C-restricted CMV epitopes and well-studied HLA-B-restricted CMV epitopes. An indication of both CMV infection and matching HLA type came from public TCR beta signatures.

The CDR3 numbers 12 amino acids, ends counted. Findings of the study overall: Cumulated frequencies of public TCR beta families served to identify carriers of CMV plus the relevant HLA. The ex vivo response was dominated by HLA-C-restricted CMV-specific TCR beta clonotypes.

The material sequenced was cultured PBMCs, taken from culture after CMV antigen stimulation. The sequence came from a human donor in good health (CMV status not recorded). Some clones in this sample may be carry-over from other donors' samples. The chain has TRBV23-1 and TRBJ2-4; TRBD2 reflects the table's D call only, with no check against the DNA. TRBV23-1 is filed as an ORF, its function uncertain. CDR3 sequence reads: CASSHVSSVGLG.